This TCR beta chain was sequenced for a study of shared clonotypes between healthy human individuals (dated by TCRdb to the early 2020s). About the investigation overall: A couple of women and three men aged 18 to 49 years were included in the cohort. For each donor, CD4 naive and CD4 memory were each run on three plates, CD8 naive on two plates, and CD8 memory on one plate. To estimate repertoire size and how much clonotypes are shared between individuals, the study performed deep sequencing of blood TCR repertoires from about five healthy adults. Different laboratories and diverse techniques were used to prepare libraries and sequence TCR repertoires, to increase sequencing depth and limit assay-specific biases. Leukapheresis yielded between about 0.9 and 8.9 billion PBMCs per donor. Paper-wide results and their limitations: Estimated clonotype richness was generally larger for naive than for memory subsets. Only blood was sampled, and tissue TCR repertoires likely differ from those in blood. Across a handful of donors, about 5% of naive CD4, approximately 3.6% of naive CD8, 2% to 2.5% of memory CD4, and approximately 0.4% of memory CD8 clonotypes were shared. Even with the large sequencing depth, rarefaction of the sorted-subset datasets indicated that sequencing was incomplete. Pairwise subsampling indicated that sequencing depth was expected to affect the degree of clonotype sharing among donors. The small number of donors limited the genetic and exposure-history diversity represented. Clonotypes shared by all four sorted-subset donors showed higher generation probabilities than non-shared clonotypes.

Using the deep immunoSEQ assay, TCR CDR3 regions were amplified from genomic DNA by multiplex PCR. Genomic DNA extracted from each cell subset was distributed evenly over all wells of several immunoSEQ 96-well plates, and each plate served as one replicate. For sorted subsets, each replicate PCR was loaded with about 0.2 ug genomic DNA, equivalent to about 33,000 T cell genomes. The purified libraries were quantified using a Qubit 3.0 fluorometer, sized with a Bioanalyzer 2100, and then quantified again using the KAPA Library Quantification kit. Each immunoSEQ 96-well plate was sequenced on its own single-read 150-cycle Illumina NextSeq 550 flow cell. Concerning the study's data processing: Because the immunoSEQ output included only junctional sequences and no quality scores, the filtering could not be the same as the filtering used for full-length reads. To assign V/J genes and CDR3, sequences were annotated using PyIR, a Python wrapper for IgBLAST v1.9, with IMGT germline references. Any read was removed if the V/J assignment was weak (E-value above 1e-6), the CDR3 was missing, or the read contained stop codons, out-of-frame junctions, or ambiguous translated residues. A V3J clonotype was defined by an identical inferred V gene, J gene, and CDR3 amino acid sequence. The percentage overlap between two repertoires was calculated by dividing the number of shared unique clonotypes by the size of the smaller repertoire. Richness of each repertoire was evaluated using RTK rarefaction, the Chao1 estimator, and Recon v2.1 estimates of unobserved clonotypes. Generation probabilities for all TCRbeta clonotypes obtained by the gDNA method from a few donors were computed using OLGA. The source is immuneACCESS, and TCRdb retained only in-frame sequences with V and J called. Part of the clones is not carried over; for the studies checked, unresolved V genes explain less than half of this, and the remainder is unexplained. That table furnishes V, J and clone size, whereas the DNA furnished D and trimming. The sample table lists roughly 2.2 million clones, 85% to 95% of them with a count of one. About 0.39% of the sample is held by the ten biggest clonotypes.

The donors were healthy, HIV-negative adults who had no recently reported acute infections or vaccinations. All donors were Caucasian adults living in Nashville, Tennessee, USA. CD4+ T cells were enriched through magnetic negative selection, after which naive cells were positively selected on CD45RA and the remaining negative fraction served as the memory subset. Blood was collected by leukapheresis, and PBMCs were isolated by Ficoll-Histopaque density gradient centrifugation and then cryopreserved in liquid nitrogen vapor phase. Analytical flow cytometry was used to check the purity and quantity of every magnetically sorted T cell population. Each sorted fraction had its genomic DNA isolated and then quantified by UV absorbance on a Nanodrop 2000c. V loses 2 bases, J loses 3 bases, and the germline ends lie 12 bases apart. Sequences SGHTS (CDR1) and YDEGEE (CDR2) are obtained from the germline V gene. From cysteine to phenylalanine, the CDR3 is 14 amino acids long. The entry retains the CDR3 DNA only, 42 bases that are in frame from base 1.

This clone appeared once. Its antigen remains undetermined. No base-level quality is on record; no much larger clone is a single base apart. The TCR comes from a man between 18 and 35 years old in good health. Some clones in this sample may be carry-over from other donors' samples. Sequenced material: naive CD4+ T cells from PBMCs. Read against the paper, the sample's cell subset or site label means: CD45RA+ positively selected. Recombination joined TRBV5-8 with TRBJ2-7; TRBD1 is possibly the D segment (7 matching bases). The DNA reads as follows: TGTGCCAGCAGCTTAGGACAGGACTACTACGAGCAGTACTTC. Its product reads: CASSLGQDYYEQYF.